This T cell receptor beta chain was captured by sequencing in a study of siplizumab effects on memory and regulatory T cells. Study-level results: Siplizumab gave mappable alloreactive CD4+ clones an average Treg-derived fraction of under 75%, against around 25% in controls.

Concerning this clone: Its target is not known.

Data came from immunoSEQ multiplex PCR; TCRdb stores just in-frame clones and leaves some out. The sample includes 90,000 to 120,000 clones, 94% of them seen just once. Sequenced input: Tregs sorted from blood. The clonotype was recovered from a human donor in good health.

The CDR3 loop is CASSPRWGGGTDTQYF. The CDR3 DNA reads as TGTGCCAGTAGTCCGAGGTGGGGAGGGGGCACAGATACGCAGTATTTT. The chain uses TRBV19 and TRBJ2-3; 7 bases agree with TRBD2. Germline values: CDR1 LNHDA, CDR2 SQIVND (reference sequence). V shed 5 bases, J shed 1 base, and the junction held 9 bases outside the gene matches. CDR3 length: 16 amino acids.